These 13 T cell receptor beta chains were sequenced from one sample in a study of tumor and adjacent non-tumor tissue in lung cancer. No cell sorting was done before RNA was extracted from the tissue. TCRbeta libraries were built with three rounds of nested PCR, modified from ARM-PCR. TCRdb reprocessed the multiplex PCR reads via MiXCR and lists one record per CDR3 protein. The sample has about 80,000 distinct CDR3 sequences, 55% to 80% seen once. Material for sequencing was lung tumor tissue. The receptors come from a woman in her thirties or forties with non-small cell lung cancer.

On this clonotype itself: No conserved phenylalanine or tryptophan is present at the end of the CDR3, so a read error is the likely explanation. Because the CDR3's place on the DNA is in doubt, the DNA is left out and the CDR3 is given as listed by TCRdb. The chain has TRBV11-2 and TRBJ1-1. The CDR3 has 12 residues if both end residues are counted. The germline V gene encodes CDR1 SGHAT and CDR2 FQNNGV. The CDR3 sequence is CANRLEHAVTFL.

A word on this clonotype: The germline gene is not matched at one end of the junction; a read error may be the cause. V is TRBV12-3 or TRBV12-4 and J is TRBJ2-2; D possibly matches TRBD1 or TRBD2 (5 bases each). CDR3 size: 14 residues. CDR3 residues: CASSRDGNAGELLF. DNA for the CDR3: TGTGCCAGCAGTAGGGACGGGAACGCCGGGGAGCTGCTTTTT.

This chain joins TRBV28 and TRBJ1-5; D is possibly TRBD1 (5 bases). CDR3 size: 17 residues. V was cut by 2 bases and J by 3 bases, with 17 bases left in between. Looked up from germline, CDR1 is MDHEN and CDR2 is SYDVKM. CDR3 in amino acids: CASSLGSGGFINQPQHF. The CDR3 DNA reads TGTGCCAGCAGTTTAGGGTCCGGGGGGTTTATCAATCAGCCCCAGCATTTT.

V is TRBV5-1 and J is TRBJ2-1; D possibly matches TRBD1 or TRBD2 (6 bases each). The CDR3 runs 17 residues. Trimming left V 1 base short and J 0 bases short, with 14 bases between. From germline, CDR1 is SGHRS and CDR2 YFSETQ. The CDR3 region is CASSLWGAKGSYNEQFF. The CDR3 nucleotides are TGCGCCAGCAGCTTGTGGGGGGCCAAGGGCTCCTACAATGAGCAGTTCTTC.

Many counts were recorded for this clonotype. V is TRBV5-1 and J is TRBJ2-3; no clear D gene. V was clipped by 1 base and J by 6 bases, with 15 bases between them. Per the germline V gene, CDR1 is SGHRS and CDR2 is YFSETQ. The CDR3 contains 15 residues. In DNA, the CDR3 is TGCGCCAGCAGCTTGTCTGTCCCCCGAAGGGATACGCAGTATTTT. This translates into CASSLSVPRRDTQYF.

To note about this clonotype: A much larger clone sits a single nucleotide away, making a read error possible. The CDR3 ends on some other residue instead of the conserved phenylalanine or tryptophan, so this is likely a read error. The V and J genes are TRBV11-3 and TRBJ2-5; possible D gene TRBD2, 6 bases. Germline CDR1 reads SGHNT; CDR2 reads YENEEA. The CDR3 contains 15 residues. The V end was cut by 4 bases, the J end by 2 bases, with 14 bases between. The CDR3 DNA follows: TGTGCCAGCAGCTATGGGGGGAGACAGCAAGAGACCCAGTACGTC. It translates to CASSYGGRQQETQYV.

Concerning this clonotype itself: The junction and the germline gene differ at one end; a read error may be behind it. The chain combines TRBV7-8 with TRBJ2-3; 11 positions match TRBD2. The germline gives CDR1 SGHVS, CDR2 FQNEAQ. There are 14 residues in the CDR3. As DNA, the CDR3 is TGTGTCAGCACCCTAGCGGGAGGTACAGATATGCAGTATTTT. It is translated as CVSTLAGGTDMQYF. The full variable domain, rest sourced from reference TRBV7-8 and TRBJ2-3, is GAGVSQSPRYKVAKRGQDVALRCDPISGHVSLFWYQQALGQGPEFLTYFQNEAQLDKSGLPSDRFFAERPEGSVSTLKIQRTQQEDSAVYLCVSTLAGGTDMQYFGPGTRLTVL.

A note on this clonotype: The junction departs from germline at one end; a sequencing error may be responsible. The chain carries TRBV5-1 and TRBJ2-1, with D maybe TRBD1 (5 bases). The CDR3 runs to 15 residues. The germline V gene encodes CDR1 SGHRS and CDR2 YFSETQ. The CDR3 region has the DNA TGCGCCAACAGGTCCGGGTCTTACTCCTACAATGAACAGTTCTTC. This sequence encodes CANRSGSYSYNEQFF.

For this clonotype: The conserved final phenylalanine or tryptophan is absent from the CDR3, which likely points to a read error. No DNA is shown, since the ends of the CDR3 on it are uncertain; the CDR3 is the one TCRdb lists. The rearrangement links TRBV5-1 to TRBJ2-7; whether TRBD1, the table's D call, matches the DNA was not checked. CDR1 and CDR2 from the germline V gene are SGHRS and YFSETQ. The CDR3 spans 13 residues, counting both ends. Here the CDR3 reads CASSLNPDREEYL.

On this clonotype: The conserved phenylalanine or tryptophan normally closing the CDR3 is absent here, so this likely arose from a read error. The genes are TRBV6-6 and TRBJ2-3; no clear D gene. Germline lookup yields CDR1 MNHNY and CDR2 SVGAGI (reference sequence). The CDR3 totals 11 residues. The CDR3, as DNA: TGTGTCAGCAGCGAAGATGATACGCAGTATATT. It codes for CVSSEDDTQYI.

Comments on this clonotype: Likely a read error: the CDR3 ends without its conserved phenylalanine or tryptophan. The chain combines TRBV6-5 with TRBJ2-3, with D maybe TRBD1 (6 bases). V was trimmed by 6 bases and J by 2 bases, leaving 15 bases between them. CDR1 and CDR2 (germline): MNHEY, SVGAGI. This CDR3 is 15 amino acids long. CDR3 loop: CASSSGTIPTDTQYL. CDR3 DNA sequence: TGTGCCAGCAGCTCCGGGACAATCCCCACAGATACGCAGTATCTT.

This clonotype came up a few times. One end of the junction does not line up with germline, which may come from a read error. The rearrangement links TRBV14 to TRBJ2-2, with a tentative D call TRBD2 (5 bases). The CDR3 loop spans 14 amino acids. CDR1 SGHDN and CDR2 FVKESK come from the germline V gene. This chain's CDR3 is CAGRAEGNTGELFF. The CDR3, as DNA: TGTGCCGGCAGAGCGGAAGGGAACACCGGGGAGCTGTTTTTT.

A remark on this clonotype: At one boundary the junction diverges from the germline segment, which might be a read error. V is TRBV12-3 or TRBV12-4 and J is TRBJ2-1, with D perhaps given as TRBD1 or TRBD2 (5 bases each). The CDR3 is 15 amino acids. CDR3 nucleotide sequence: TGTGCCAGCAGTTTAATGGCCCCCAGAGGGGATGAGCAGCTCTTC. This encodes CASSLMAPRGDEQLF.